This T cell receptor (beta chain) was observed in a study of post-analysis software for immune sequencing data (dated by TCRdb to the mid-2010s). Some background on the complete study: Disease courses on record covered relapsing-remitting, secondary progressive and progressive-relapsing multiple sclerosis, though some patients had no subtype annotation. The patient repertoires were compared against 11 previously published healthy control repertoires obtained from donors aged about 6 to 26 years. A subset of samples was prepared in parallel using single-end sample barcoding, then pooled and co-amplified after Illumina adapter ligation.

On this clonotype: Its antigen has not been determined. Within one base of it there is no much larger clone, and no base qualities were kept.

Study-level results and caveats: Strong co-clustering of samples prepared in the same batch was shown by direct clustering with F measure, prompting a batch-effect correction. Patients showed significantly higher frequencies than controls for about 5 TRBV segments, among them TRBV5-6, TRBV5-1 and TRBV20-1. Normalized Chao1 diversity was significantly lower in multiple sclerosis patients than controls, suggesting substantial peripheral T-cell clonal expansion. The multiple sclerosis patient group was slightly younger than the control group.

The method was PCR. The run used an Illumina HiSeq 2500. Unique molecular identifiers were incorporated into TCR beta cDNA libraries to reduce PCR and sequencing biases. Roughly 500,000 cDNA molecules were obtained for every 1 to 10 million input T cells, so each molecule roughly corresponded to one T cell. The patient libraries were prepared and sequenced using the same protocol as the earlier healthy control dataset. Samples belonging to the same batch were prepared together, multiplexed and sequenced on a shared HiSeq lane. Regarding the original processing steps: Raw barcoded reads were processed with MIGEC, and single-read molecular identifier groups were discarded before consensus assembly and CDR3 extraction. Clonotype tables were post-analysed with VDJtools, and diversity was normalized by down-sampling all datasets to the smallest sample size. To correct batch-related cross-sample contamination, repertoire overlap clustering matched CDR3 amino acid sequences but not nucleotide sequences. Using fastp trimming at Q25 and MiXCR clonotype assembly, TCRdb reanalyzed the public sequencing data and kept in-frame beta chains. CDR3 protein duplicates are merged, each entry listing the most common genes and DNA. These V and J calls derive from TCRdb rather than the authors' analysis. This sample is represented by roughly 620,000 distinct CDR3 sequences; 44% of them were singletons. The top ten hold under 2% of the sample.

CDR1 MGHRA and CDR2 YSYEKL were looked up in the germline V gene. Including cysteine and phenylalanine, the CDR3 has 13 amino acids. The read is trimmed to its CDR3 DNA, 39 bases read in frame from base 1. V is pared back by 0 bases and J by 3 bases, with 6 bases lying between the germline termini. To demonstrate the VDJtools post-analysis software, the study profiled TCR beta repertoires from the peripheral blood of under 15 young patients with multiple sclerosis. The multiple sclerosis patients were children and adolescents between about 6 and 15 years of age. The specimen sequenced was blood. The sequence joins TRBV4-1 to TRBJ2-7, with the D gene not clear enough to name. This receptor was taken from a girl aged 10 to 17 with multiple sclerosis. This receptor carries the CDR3 CASSQEGDYEQYF. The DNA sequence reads TGCGCCAGCAGCCAAGAGGGCGACTACGAGCAGTACTTC.